This T cell receptor (beta chain) was retrieved from a study of T cells after yellow fever vaccination. Study in general: Where fractions had low cell numbers, libraries were prepared from them with the SMART-Seq v4 Ultra Low Input RNA kit. Study-level points and caveats: There was a small share of clonotypes that showed up in both the CD4 and CD8 compartments. FACS-sorted repertoires might harbor abundant contaminating clonotypes from the bulk population.

For this clonotype: Its matching antigen is unknown.

In TCRdb, the 5' RACE reads were re-called with MiXCR into one record per CDR3 protein. Counted here are some 120,000 distinct CDR3 sequences, roughly 15% occurring once; the ten biggest clones make up roughly two fifths. Germline V gene lookup returns CDR1 MNHEY and CDR2 SVGEGT. The V end lost 2 bases, the J end lost 0 bases, and 8 bases lay between the germline ends. The length of the CDR3 is 15 residues. Sequenced here: CD8+ T cells sorted from PBMCs, sampled 5 days after the yellow fever booster vaccination. The origin of this receptor is a young man who received the YFV17D yellow fever vaccine. The chain links TRBV6-2 or TRBV6-3 to TRBJ2-4; tentative D call: TRBD1 (5 bases). The CDR3 sequence is CASSYGDRAKNIQYF. For the CDR3, the DNA is TGTGCCAGCAGTTACGGTGACAGAGCCAAAAACATTCAGTACTTC.